The 14 T cell receptor beta chains reported below all come from one sample, sequenced in a study of OX40 agonist ivuxolimab in advanced cancers. Libraries were prepared by immunoSEQ multiplex PCR; TCRdb keeps only in-frame clonotypes and omits some of them. The sample shows approximately 31,000 clones, roughly 90% of them seen only once. The source was CD4+ or CD8+ T cells sorted from blood, collected in a trial of the OX40 agonist ivuxolimab. Receptors were obtained from an adult with an advanced solid tumor such as melanoma, head and neck, liver or kidney cancer.

The chain carries TRBV27 and TRBJ1-1, with 9 bases aligning to TRBD1. V was clipped by 3 bases and J by 5 bases; unmatched bases: 7. CDR1 MNHEY and CDR2 SMNVEV come from the germline V gene (reference sequence). The CDR3 extends over 15 amino acids. CDR3 coding DNA: TGTGCCAGCAGTTTCCAGGGACAGGGAGGGACTGAAGCTTTCTTT. Its translation is CASSFQGQGGTEAFF.

The V gene is TRBV4-3, the J gene TRBJ2-1, with 7 bases fitting TRBD1. Germline-derived CDR1 and CDR2 are LGHNA and YSLEER. There are 18 residues in the CDR3. The J segment lost 4 bases and the V segment lost 1 base, leaving 13 bases of the junction unmatched. CDR3 amino acids: CASSQVSSAGTDYNEQFF. The CDR3 nucleotides are TGCGCCAGCAGCCAAGTGTCGTCAGCCGGGACAGATTACAATGAGCAGTTCTTC.

The V call is TRBV10-2, the J call TRBJ1-5; 8 bases map to TRBD1. The CDR3 has 14 amino acids. Germline V gene lookup returns CDR1 WSHSY and CDR2 SAAADI. J lost 2 bases, V lost 4 bases, and 1 base had no gene match. The CDR3 coding sequence is TGCGCCAGCAGTGGGGGACAGGGCAATCAGCCCCAGCATTTT. Translation: CASSGGQGNQPQHF.

The rearrangement joins TRBV7-9 to TRBJ2-1; TRBD1 might be the D (6 bases). Germline V gene sequence: CDR1 SEHNR, CDR2 FQNEAQ (reference sequence). The CDR3 loop spans 14 amino acids. V was clipped by 2 bases and J by 7 bases, with 12 bases between them. CDR3 nucleotides: TGTGCCAGCAGCTTACAGGGGAGAAATAATGAGCAGTTCTTC. It translates to CASSLQGRNNEQFF.

The V call is TRBV29-1, the J call TRBJ2-5; possible D gene TRBD1, 6 bases. V was pared by 4 bases and J by 5 bases, with 17 bases between. The germline CDR1 and CDR2 sequences are SQVTM and ANQGSEA. This CDR3 has 14 residues. The CDR3 DNA reads TGCAGCGTTGTTCTAATGGACAGATGGGAGACCCAGTACTTC. As protein: CSVVLMDRWETQYF.

This chain joins TRBV28 and TRBJ2-5; 8 bases line up with TRBD2. Unmatched junction bases numbered 8, after V lost 8 bases and J lost 3 bases. CDR3 length: 14 amino acids. Per germline, CDR1 MDHEN and CDR2 SYDVKM. The CDR3 region is CASEPRGGEETQYF. The CDR3 DNA sequence: TGTGCCAGCGAGCCCCGGGGGGGCGAAGAGACCCAGTACTTC.

This clone turned up a few times. The chain recombines TRBV25-1 with TRBJ2-2; D is undetermined. V was cut by 2 bases and J by 2 bases, with 6 bases left in between. The CDR3 covers 14 residues. In germline, CDR1 is MGHDK, CDR2 SYGVNS. CDR3 residues: CASSEGTNTGELFF. CDR3 nucleotide sequence: TGTGCCAGCAGTGAAGGAACTAACACCGGGGAGCTGTTTTTT. The full variable domain, completed using reference TRBV25-1 and TRBJ2-2, is EADIYQTPRYLVIGTGKKITLECSQTMGHDKMYWYQQDPGMELHLIHYSYGVNSTEKGDLSSESTVSRIRTEHFPLTLESARPSHTSQYLCASSEGTNTGELFFGEGSRLTVL.

The rearrangement uses TRBV5-1 and TRBJ2-2, with D perhaps matching TRBD2 (5 bases). Germline CDR1 reads SGHRS; CDR2 reads YFSETQ. There are 14 residues in the CDR3. V dropped 5 bases and J dropped 3 bases, with 11 bases sitting between them. CDR3 in DNA: TGCGCCAGCAGTGAAGGGAGCGACACCGGGGAGCTGTTTTTT. The encoded protein is CASSEGSDTGELFF.

The chain has TRBV27 and TRBJ2-3, with 9 bases identical to TRBD2. Germline V gene lookup returns CDR1 MNHEY and CDR2 SMNVEV (reference sequence). The CDR3 is made up of 14 amino acids. J was trimmed by 0 bases and V by 6 bases; bases with no gene match: 1. CDR3 nucleotide sequence: TGTGCCAGCAGAAGCGGGGGGAGCACAGATACGCAGTATTTT. It is translated as CASRSGGSTDTQYF.

The J gene is TRBJ2-7, the V gene TRBV10-2, with 7 bases matching TRBD1. CDR1 is WSHSY, CDR2 SAAADI, per germline. The CDR3 consists of 16 residues. V shed 1 base, J shed 3 bases, and the junction held 9 bases outside the gene matches. In nucleotides, the CDR3 is TGCGCCAGCAGTGAGTTCCGGGACAGACAATACTACGAGCAGTACTTC. Translating gives CASSEFRDRQYYEQYF.

This clone has ten or more counts. V usage is TRBV10-2 and J usage is TRBJ2-7; D is perhaps TRBD1 or TRBD2 (5 bases each). The germline V and J ends were trimmed by 2 bases and 4 bases, with 12 bases remaining between them. The CDR3 runs to 14 residues. Germline V gene data show CDR1 as WSHSY and CDR2 as SAAADI. In DNA form, the CDR3 reads TGCGCCAGCAGTGAGAGAAGGGACCCATACGAGCAGTACTTC. Its translation is CASSERRDPYEQYF.

The CDR3 sequence is CASSVGQGTEKLFF. The CDR3 nucleotides are TGTGCCAGCAGCGTGGGACAGGGGACTGAAAAACTGTTTTTT. V gene TRBV9 combines with J gene TRBJ1-4; 10 bases agree with TRBD1. Germline V gene sequence: CDR1 SGDLS, CDR2 YYNGEE. V lost 2 bases and J lost 7; bases outside the gene matches: 2. CDR3 length: 14 amino acids. Full variable domain (remainder filled in from reference TRBV9 and TRBJ1-4): DSGVTQTPKHLITATGQRVTLRCSPRSGDLSVYWYQQSLDQGLQFLIQYYNGEERAKGNILERFSAQQFPDLHSELNLSSLELGDSALYFCASSVGQGTEKLFFGSGTQLSVL.

The CDR3 region has the DNA TGTGCCAGCAGCTTAGCCGAGGCTGGAAACACCATATATTTT. It yields the protein CASSLAEAGNTIYF. J is TRBJ1-3 and V is TRBV7-9; D ambiguous. V was shortened by 0 bases and J by 2 bases, with 5 bases between the two germline ends. Germline V gene lookup returns CDR1 SEHNR and CDR2 FQNEAQ (reference sequence). This CDR3 region has 14 residues.

The V gene is TRBV10-3, the J gene TRBJ2-2, with TRBD1 as a possible D gene (5 bases). Trimming pared 10 bases from V and 3 bases from J, leaving 21 bases between. Germline CDR1 and CDR2: ENHRY and SYGVKD. The CDR3 sequence is 16 residues long. The CDR3 here is CATAGQGATDTGELFF. DNA for the CDR3: TGTGCCACTGCTGGTCAGGGCGCCACGGACACCGGGGAGCTGTTTTTT.